The 25 T cell receptor beta chains given below trace back to one sample, sequenced in a study of T cell responses to AZD1222 COVID-19 vaccine. Here immunoSEQ multiplex PCR was the method, and the copy in TCRdb shows in-frame clones only, minus some. In the table there are 100,000 to 150,000 clones, around nine tenths of which are singletons. The sample consisted of peripheral blood, taken on day 0 of AZD1222 vaccination. The receptor source for this set is an adult in good health.

In DNA form, the CDR3 reads TGTGCCGCCAAGAACCAAGCGAATGAAAAACTGTTTTTT. It specifies CAAKNQANEKLFF. The genes are TRBV10-3 and TRBJ1-4; D unclear. The CDR3 consists of 13 residues. Germline CDR1 reads ENHRY; CDR2 reads SYGVKD. The germline V and J ends were trimmed by 11 bases and 5 bases, with 15 bases remaining between them.

The V and J genes are TRBV27 and TRBJ1-1; D ambiguous. The V and J ends lost 3 bases and 5 bases respectively, with 13 bases between them. This CDR3 spans 14 amino acids. Germline V gene lookup returns CDR1 MNHEY and CDR2 SMNVEV (reference sequence). The CDR3 DNA reads as TGTGCCAGCAGTTTTCCCGGGAAAGTAACTGAAGCTTTCTTT. Amino acid sequence: CASSFPGKVTEAFF.

V gene TRBV4-1 combines with J gene TRBJ2-1, with D possibly called TRBD1 or TRBD2 (5 bases each). There are 16 residues in the CDR3. Germline lookup yields CDR1 MGHRA and CDR2 YSYEKL. Trimming stripped 0 bases from V and 8 bases from J, with 17 bases between. CDR3 nucleotides: TGCGCCAGCAGCCAAGAACCGGGACCGACAATGTATGAGCAGTTCTTC. Residues: CASSQEPGPTMYEQFF.

This clone appeared once. The rearrangement joins TRBV7-2 to TRBJ2-3; the D is unclear. The V end was cut by 0 bases, the J end by 5 bases, with 9 bases between. Germline V gene data show CDR1 as SGHTA and CDR2 as FQGNSA. This CDR3 has 14 amino acids. CDR3 sequence: CASSLADHIDTQYF. The CDR3 coding sequence is TGTGCCAGCAGCTTAGCGGACCACATAGATACGCAGTATTTT. Looking up the rest from reference TRBV7-2 and TRBJ2-3 gives the full variable domain: GAGVSQSPSNKVTEKGKDVELRCDPISGHTALYWYRQSLGQGLEFLIYFQGNSAPDKSGLPSDRFSAERTGGSVSTLTIQRTQQEDSAVYLCASSLADHIDTQYFGPGTRLTVL.

The rearrangement uses TRBV10-3 and TRBJ2-1; no definite D call. V lost 4 bases, J lost 0 bases, and 7 bases lay in between. There are 14 residues in the CDR3. From germline, CDR1 is ENHRY and CDR2 SYGVKD. The CDR3 DNA reads TGTGCCATCAGTGGGCCGGCCTCCTACAATGAGCAGTTCTTC. Translating it yields CAISGPASYNEQFF.

CDR3 region: CASVGTGGPLSTIYF. The CDR3 DNA sequence: TGTGCCAGCGTTGGGACAGGGGGCCCGCTTAGCACCATATATTTT. The chain combines TRBV2 with TRBJ1-3; 12 positions match TRBD1. This CDR3 region has 15 residues. Per germline, CDR1 SNHLY and CDR2 FYNNEI. Trimming at V came to 8 bases and at J to 9 bases, leaving 11 bases not matched to a gene.

As DNA, the CDR3 is TGTGCCAGCAGTTTACTCACCAGGGAGTCTCGGGGCGAGCAGTACTTC. This gives the protein CASSLLTRESRGEQYF. The V and J genes are TRBV27 and TRBJ2-7; D may match TRBD1 or TRBD2 (5 bases each). CDR3 size: 16 residues. Trimming cost V 2 bases and J 6 bases, with 20 bases left between them. The germline gives CDR1 MNHEY, CDR2 SMNVEV (reference sequence).

The V and J genes are TRBV12-5 and TRBJ2-1, with 7 bases identical to TRBD1. Germline V lookup: CDR1 LGHNT, CDR2 FRNRAP. The CDR3 spans 14 residues. Trimming at V came to 6 bases and at J to 4 bases, leaving 6 bases not matched to a gene. CDR3 nucleotides: TGTGCTAGTGGGACAGGGCGAGGGTACAATGAGCAGTTCTTC. Its protein product is CASGTGRGYNEQFF.

The V and J genes are TRBV4-2 and TRBJ1-5; D unresolved. The CDR3 contains 15 residues. Germline V lookup: CDR1 LGHNA, CDR2 YNFKEQ. The V gene lost 2 bases and the J gene lost 1 base, with 9 bases spanning the gap. CDR3 nucleotide sequence: TGTGCCAGCAGCCAACAGTGGGCGAGCAATCAGCCCCAGCATTTT. It specifies CASSQQWASNQPQHF.

This chain connects TRBV5-1 to TRBJ2-3; D not resolved. The CDR3 contains 14 residues. Germline CDR1 SGHRS, CDR2 YFSETQ. V lost 4 bases, J lost 9 bases, and 18 bases lay in between. The CDR3 DNA follows: TGCGCCAGCAGCCAACCAACCTCATCCGAGACGCAGTATTTT. Its translation: CASSQPTSSETQYF.

The chain is built from TRBV18 and TRBJ1-6, with TRBD1 matching over 9 bases. CDR3 length equals 15 residues. The V gene end was trimmed by 3 bases and the J gene end by 10 bases; junction bases not matched to a gene: 7. The germline gives CDR1 KGHSH, CDR2 LQKENI. The DNA of the CDR3 is TGTGCCAGCTCACCCTCACAGGGGGCTAGATCACCCCTCCACTTT. The encoded protein is CASSPSQGARSPLHF.

This clone occurred a few times. V usage is TRBV30 and J usage is TRBJ1-2; no firm D call. The germline V and J ends were trimmed by 4 bases and 4 bases, with 10 bases remaining between them. CDR1 is GTSNPN, CDR2 SVGIG, per germline (reference sequence). CDR3 length: 12 residues. The CDR3 DNA reads TGTGCCTGGACCCAAAGGAGCTATGGCTACACCTTC. It is translated as CAWTQRSYGYTF. The full variable domain, rest sourced from reference TRBV30 and TRBJ1-2, is SQTIHQWPATLVQPVGSPLSLECTVEGTSNPNLYWYRQAAGRGLQLLFYSVGIGQISSEVPQNLSASRPQDRQFILSSKKLLLSDSGFYLCAWTQRSYGYTFGSGTRLTVV.

This clone was detected a few times. The chain couples TRBV6-5 to TRBJ2-3; 11 bases agree with TRBD2. The V segment lost 11 bases and the J segment 14 bases; nucleotides outside the gene matches: 9. This CDR3 is 11 amino acids long. Germline CDR1 is MNHEY and CDR2 is SVGAGI. CDR3 in amino acids: CAGRGLADPYF. The CDR3 nucleotides are TGTGCCGGTAGGGGACTAGCGGATCCGTATTTT.

The V and J genes are TRBV11-1 and TRBJ2-7; D is undetermined. V shed 3 bases and J shed 2 bases, with 8 bases lying between them. Germline V lookup: CDR1 SGHAT, CDR2 FQDESV (reference sequence). CDR3 length: 13 residues. CDR3 residues: CASSFPLTYEQYF. The DNA for the CDR3 is TGTGCCAGCAGCTTCCCCCTAACCTACGAGCAGTACTTC. Using reference TRBV11-1 and TRBJ2-7 for the parts outside the CDR3, the full variable domain is EAEVAQSPRYKITEKSQAVAFWCDPISGHATLYWYRQILGQGPELLVQFQDESVVDDSQLPKDRFSAERLKGVDSTLKIQPAELGDSAMYLCASSFPLTYEQYFGPGTRLTVT.

This clone was recorded only once. V usage is TRBV6-5 and J usage is TRBJ2-7; 9 nucleotides match TRBD1. With 6 bases clipped from V and 3 bases from J, the junction kept 9 bases outside the gene matches. The CDR3 is 15 amino acids. CDR1 is MNHEY and CDR2 is SVGAGI in the germline V gene. CDR3: CASRRPGQGVYEQYF. The CDR3 DNA reads TGTGCCAGCAGACGCCCGGGACAGGGCGTCTACGAGCAGTACTTC.

The chain carries TRBV14 and TRBJ2-7; 9 bases line up with TRBD1. V trimming: 1 base; J trimming: 4 bases; junction bases outside the gene matches: 11. The CDR3 has 17 amino acids. Per germline, CDR1 SGHDN and CDR2 FVKESK. CDR3 nucleotide sequence: TGTGCCAGCAGCCAAGGGGTCTGGACAGGGGAGAATTACGAGCAGTACTTC. Its protein is CASSQGVWTGENYEQYF.

The V gene is TRBV4-3, the J gene TRBJ2-1; D possibly corresponds to TRBD2 (5 bases). Germline CDR1 reads LGHNA; CDR2 reads YSLEER. Trimming cost V 0 bases and J 9 bases, with 18 bases left between them. The CDR3 runs to 16 residues. In DNA form, the CDR3 reads TGCGCCAGCAGCCAAGAAAGACTACAGCCGGGCGGTGAGCAGTTCTTC. Amino acid sequence: CASSQERLQPGGEQFF.

This clone was counted once. V usage is TRBV7-2 and J usage is TRBJ1-2; D is possibly TRBD1 (6 bases). V lost 2 bases and J 8 bases, leaving 18 bases between the germline ends. CDR1 is SGHTA, CDR2 FQGNSA, per germline. The CDR3 sequence is 15 residues long. The CDR3 reads CASSLFDRGAGGYTF. As DNA, the CDR3 is TGTGCCAGCAGCTTATTTGATCGGGGGGCGGGAGGCTACACCTTC.

The chain has TRBV5-8 and TRBJ2-4; 7 bases match TRBD1. The V gene's germline CDR1 is SGHTS and CDR2 YDEGEE. Trimming took 4 bases from V and 3 from J; bases not matched to a gene: 10. CDR3 length equals 16 residues. The CDR3 DNA follows: TGTGCCAGCAGCCCCCCCGCAGGGGGTAGCAAAAACATTCAGTACTTC. This codes for CASSPPAGGSKNIQYF.

The chain joins TRBV2 to TRBJ2-1, with TRBD1 matching 9 bases. The CDR3 totals 14 residues. The germline V gene encodes CDR1 SNHLY and CDR2 FYNNEI. Trimming took 6 bases from V and 5 from J; bases not matched to a gene: 5. CDR3 sequence (DNA): TGTGCCAGCAGAGACTACAGGGGGCACAATGAGCAGTTCTTC. Its protein product is CASRDYRGHNEQFF.

This clone has only a few counts. The chain employs TRBV27 and TRBJ2-7; weak D call: TRBD2 (6 bases). CDR1 is MNHEY, CDR2 SMNVEV, per germline (reference sequence). V was clipped by 5 bases and J by 2 bases, with 16 bases between them. The CDR3 covers 15 residues. The CDR3 DNA sequence: TGTGCCAGCAGTGCCCGACTAGGGTTGGCCTACGAGCAGTACTTC. Translated, it gives CASSARLGLAYEQYF.

The rearrangement links TRBV7-2 to TRBJ2-1, with 7 bases identical to TRBD1. The CDR3 is made up of 15 amino acids. Trimming cost V 4 bases and J 4 bases; bases outside gene matches: 7. Germline V CDR1 and CDR2: SGHTA, FQGNSA. CDR3 sequence (DNA): TGTGCCAGCAGCTACTGGACAGGACAGTACAATGAGCAGTTCTTC. The encoded protein is CASSYWTGQYNEQFF.

The J gene is TRBJ1-1, the V gene TRBV5-4; 8 nucleotides agree with TRBD1. Germline values: CDR1 SGHNT, CDR2 YYREEE (reference sequence). The J segment lost 1 base and the V segment lost 4 bases, leaving 6 bases of the junction unmatched. This CDR3 contains 15 residues. The CDR3 loop is CASSPRQGRNTEAFF. The CDR3 DNA follows: TGTGCCAGCAGCCCCCGACAGGGGAGGAACACTGAAGCTTTCTTT.

The rearrangement joins TRBV18 to TRBJ2-3, with 8 bases identical to TRBD1. V shed 4 bases, J shed 1 base, and the junction held 4 bases outside the gene matches. Germline values: CDR1 KGHSH, CDR2 LQKENI. The CDR3 sequence is 15 residues long. CDR3 coding DNA: TGTGCCAGCTCACAGGACAGGGTGGGCACAGATACGCAGTATTTT. As protein: CASSQDRVGTDTQYF. The full variable domain, in which reference TRBV18 and TRBJ2-3 provide the parts outside the CDR3, is NAGVMQNPRHLVRRRGQEARLRCSPMKGHSHVYWYRQLPEEGLKFMVYLQKENIIDESGMPKERFSAEFPKEGPSILRIQQVVRGDSAAYFCASSQDRVGTDTQYFGPGTRLTVL.

This chain joins TRBV21-1 and TRBJ1-5. TRBV21-1 is noted as a pseudogene. The CDR3 has 20 amino acids. The CDR3 sequence is CASSKSGGVKWAKTISPQHF. The CDR3 DNA reads TGTGCCAGCAGCAAATCGGGGGGGGTGAAGTGGGCCAAGACAATCAGCCCCCAGCATTTT.